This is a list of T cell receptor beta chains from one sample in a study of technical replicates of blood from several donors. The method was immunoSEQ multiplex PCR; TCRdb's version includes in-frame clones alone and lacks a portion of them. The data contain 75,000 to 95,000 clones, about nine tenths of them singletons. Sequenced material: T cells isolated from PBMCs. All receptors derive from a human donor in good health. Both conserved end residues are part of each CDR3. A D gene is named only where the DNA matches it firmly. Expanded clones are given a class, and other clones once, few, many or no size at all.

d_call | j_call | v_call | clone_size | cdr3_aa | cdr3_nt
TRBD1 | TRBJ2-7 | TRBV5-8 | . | CASSQTGDPYEQYF | TGTGCCAGCAGCCAGACAGGGGACCCCTACGAGCAGTACTTC
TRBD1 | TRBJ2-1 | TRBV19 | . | CASSLSGQGYNEQFF | TGTGCCAGTAGTCTCTCGGGACAGGGGTACAATGAGCAGTTCTTC
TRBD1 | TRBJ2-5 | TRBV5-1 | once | CASVPGTGQETQYF | TGCGCCAGCGTACCCGGGACAGGGCAAGAGACCCAGTACTTC
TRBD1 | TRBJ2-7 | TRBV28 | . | CASSQIQGAVYEQYF | TGTGCCAGCAGTCAGATACAGGGGGCGGTCTACGAGCAGTACTTC
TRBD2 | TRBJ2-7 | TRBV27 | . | CASSPGTSGNEQYF | TGTGCCAGCAGTCCCGGGACTAGCGGGAACGAGCAGTACTTC
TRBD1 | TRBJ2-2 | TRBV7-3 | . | CASSLTGRGLSTGELFF | TGTGCCAGCAGCTTAACTGGCAGGGGGCTATCCACCGGGGAGCTGTTTTTT
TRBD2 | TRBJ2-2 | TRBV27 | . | CASRSPGLAGGPSTGELFF | TGTGCCAGCCGTTCCCCGGGACTAGCGGGAGGGCCGAGCACCGGGGAGCTGTTTTTT
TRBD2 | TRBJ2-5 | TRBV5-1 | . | CASSGTSQSGETQYF | TGCGCCAGCAGCGGGACTAGCCAATCGGGGGAGACCCAGTACTTC
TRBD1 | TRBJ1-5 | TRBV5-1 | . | CASSLAPGGVQPQHF | TGCGCCAGCAGCTTGGCCCCAGGGGGAGTTCAGCCCCAGCATTTT
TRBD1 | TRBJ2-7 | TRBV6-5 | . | CASSSPGQGGNEQYF | TGTGCCAGCAGTAGCCCTGGACAGGGCGGAAACGAGCAGTACTTC
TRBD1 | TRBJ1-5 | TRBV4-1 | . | CASSQPDRGSQPQHF | TGCGCCAGCAGCCAACCGGACAGGGGAAGTCAGCCCCAGCATTTT
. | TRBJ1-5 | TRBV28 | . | CASSSGVVKPQHF | TGTGCCAGCAGTTCAGGGGTGGTGAAGCCCCAGCATTTT
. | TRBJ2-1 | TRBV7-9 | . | CASSIPGGPFYEQFF | TGTGCCAGCAGCATCCCCGGGGGGCCGTTTTATGAGCAGTTCTTC
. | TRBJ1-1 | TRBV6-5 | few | CASSYWDKDTEAFF | TGTGCCAGCAGTTACTGGGACAAGGACACTGAAGCTTTCTTT
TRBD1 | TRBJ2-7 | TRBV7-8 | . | CASSLVGGQGNREQYF | TGTGCCAGCAGCCTAGTTGGGGGACAGGGGAATAGGGAGCAGTACTTC
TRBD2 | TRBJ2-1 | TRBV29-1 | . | CSVGISGRATEQFF | TGCAGCGTTGGTATTAGCGGGAGGGCCACTGAGCAGTTCTTC
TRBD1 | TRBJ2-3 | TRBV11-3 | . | CASSSRDSIFTDTQYF | TGTGCCAGCAGCAGCCGGGACAGTATTTTCACAGATACGCAGTATTTT
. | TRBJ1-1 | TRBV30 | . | CAWVRQVNTEAFF | TGTGCCTGGGTAAGACAGGTGAACACTGAAGCTTTCTTT
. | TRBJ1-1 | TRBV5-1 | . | CASSLAWEGMNTEAFF | TGCGCCAGCAGCTTGGCCTGGGAGGGGATGAACACTGAAGCTTTCTTT
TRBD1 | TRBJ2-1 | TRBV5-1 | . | CASTQVGGQGPYNEQFF | TGCGCCAGCACCCAAGTTGGGGGACAGGGACCTTACAATGAGCAGTTCTTC
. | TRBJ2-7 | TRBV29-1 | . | CSVGTEAYEQYF | TGCAGCGTTGGTACAGAAGCCTACGAGCAGTACTTC
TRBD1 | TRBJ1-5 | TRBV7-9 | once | CASTPGGISDQPQHF | TGTGCCAGCACTCCAGGGGGTATCTCGGATCAGCCCCAGCATTTT
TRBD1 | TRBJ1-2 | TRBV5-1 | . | CASSLVPGQIYGYTF | TGCGCCAGCAGCTTGGTTCCGGGACAGATCTATGGCTACACCTTC
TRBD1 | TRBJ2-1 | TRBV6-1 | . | CASSGRGQGIVGYNEQFF | TGTGCCAGCAGTGGGCGGGGACAGGGGATAGTTGGCTACAATGAGCAGTTCTTC
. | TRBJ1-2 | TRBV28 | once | CASSLNSYRYTF | TGTGCCAGCAGTTTAAACTCCTATCGCTACACCTTC
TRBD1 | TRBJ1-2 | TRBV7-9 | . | CASSYGQGGPHGYTF | TGTGCCAGCAGCTATGGACAGGGAGGGCCTCATGGCTACACCTTC
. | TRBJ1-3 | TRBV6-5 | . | CASRTQGSGNTIYF | TGTGCCAGCAGGACCCAGGGCTCTGGAAACACCATATATTTT
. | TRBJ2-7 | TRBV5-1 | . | CASSYPPNSEQYF | TGCGCCAGCAGCTACCCTCCCAACAGCGAGCAGTACTTC
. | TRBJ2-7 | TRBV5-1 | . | CASSLEERSPYEQYF | TGCGCCAGCAGCTTGGAGGAGCGGTCCCCCTACGAGCAGTACTTC
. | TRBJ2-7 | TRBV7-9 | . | CASSIKGEGEQYF | TGTGCCAGCAGCATAAAAGGAGAGGGAGAGCAGTACTTC
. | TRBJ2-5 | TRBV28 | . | CASRVTEETQYF | TGTGCCAGCAGGGTAACTGAAGAGACCCAGTACTTC
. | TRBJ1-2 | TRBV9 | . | CASSVVTADYGYTF | TGTGCCAGCAGCGTAGTAACAGCCGACTATGGCTACACCTTC
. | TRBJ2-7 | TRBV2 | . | CAIRSTDTYEQYF | TGTGCCATCAGGAGTACAGATACCTACGAGCAGTACTTC
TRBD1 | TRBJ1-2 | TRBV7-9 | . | CASRGTAYGYTF | TGTGCCAGCCGCGGGACAGCCTATGGCTACACCTTC
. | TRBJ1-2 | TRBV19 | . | CASSTPQGPYYGYTF | TGTGCCAGTAGTACTCCCCAGGGGCCGTACTATGGCTACACCTTC
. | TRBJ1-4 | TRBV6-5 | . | CASSLSATNEKLFF | TGTGCCAGCAGCCTCTCTGCAACTAATGAAAAACTGTTTTTT
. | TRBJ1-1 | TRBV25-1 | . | CASSEEDRSTEAFF | TGTGCCAGCAGTGAGGAGGACAGATCCACTGAAGCTTTCTTT
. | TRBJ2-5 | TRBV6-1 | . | CAGRQEQETQYF | TGTGCCGGGAGACAGGAACAAGAGACCCAGTACTTC
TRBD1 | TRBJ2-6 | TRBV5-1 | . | CASSLRTGSSSGANVLTF | TGCGCCAGCAGCTTACGGACAGGGTCCAGCTCTGGGGCCAACGTCCTGACTTTC
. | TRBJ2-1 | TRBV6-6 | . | CASRRDSWVHEQFF | TGTGCCAGCAGGCGGGACAGTTGGGTCCATGAGCAGTTCTTC
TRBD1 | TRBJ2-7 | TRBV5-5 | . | CASSLATGIYEQYF | TGTGCCAGCAGCTTGGCGACAGGGATCTACGAGCAGTACTTC
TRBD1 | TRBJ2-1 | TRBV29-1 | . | CSVEDLGQVSYNEQFF | TGCAGCGTTGAAGACCTGGGACAGGTATCTTACAATGAGCAGTTCTTC
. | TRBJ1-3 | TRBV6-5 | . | CASKTPGNTIYF | TGTGCCAGCAAAACACCTGGAAACACCATATATTTT
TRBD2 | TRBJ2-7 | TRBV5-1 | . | CASSLGTSVYEQYF | TGCGCCAGCAGCTTGGGGACTAGCGTTTACGAGCAGTACTTC
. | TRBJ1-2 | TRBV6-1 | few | CASSEGGTGTASYGYTF | TGTGCCAGCAGTGAGGGGGGGACCGGGACTGCATCCTATGGCTACACCTTC